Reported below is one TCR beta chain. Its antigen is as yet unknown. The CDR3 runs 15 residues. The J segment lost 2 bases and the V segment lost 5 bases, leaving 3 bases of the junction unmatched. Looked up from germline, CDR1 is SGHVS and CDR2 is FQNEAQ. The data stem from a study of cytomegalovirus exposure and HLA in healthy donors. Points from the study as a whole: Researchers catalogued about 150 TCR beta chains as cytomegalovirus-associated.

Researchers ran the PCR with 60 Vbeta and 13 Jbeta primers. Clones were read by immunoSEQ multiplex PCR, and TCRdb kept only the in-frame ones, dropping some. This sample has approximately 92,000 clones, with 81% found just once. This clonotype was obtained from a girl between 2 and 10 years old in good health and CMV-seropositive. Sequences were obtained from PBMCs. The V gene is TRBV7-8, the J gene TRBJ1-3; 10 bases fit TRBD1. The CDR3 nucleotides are TGTGCCAGCAGCCCTGGGACAGGGGCTGGAAACACCATATATTTT. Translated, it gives CASSPGTGAGNTIYF.